This TCR beta chain was identified during a study of beta chain features in type 1 diabetes. This clone was seen more than once but under ten times. Antigen specificity is unknown. This CDR3 spans 12 amino acids. Germline CDR1 SQVTM, CDR2 ANQGSEA. Between the trimmed V and J ends, which lost 3 bases and 4 bases, there was a span of 9 bases. Of the isolated RNA, all was reverse transcribed, and so the sequenced material was expressed TCRB transcripts. Sequencing used immunoSEQ multiplex PCR; TCRdb keeps in-frame clones, though not all of them. The repertoire holds around 600,000 clones, 9.5% to 15% seen once, with around 0.12% in the top ten. Regarding the study as a whole: Patients' naive, central memory and Treg TCRB repertoires seemed closer to one another than those of healthy donors. Significant though moderate, a shortening of TCRB CDR3s appeared in all four CD4+ subsets of Type 1 diabetes patients. There was a possibility that cDNA sequencing over-represented cells with high TCR expression. Patients with type 1 diabetes showed fewer VDJ junction insertions and more deletions. No resolution was reached here on whether HLA type influences TCRB rearrangement.

Sequencing used naive CD4+ T cells from blood. The V gene is TRBV29-1, the J gene TRBJ1-2, with D hard to call. The receptor was isolated from a man aged 25-45 years with type 1 diabetes. The CDR3 bases are TGCAGCGTTGACAGATTAACCTATGGCTACACCTTC. This gives the protein CSVDRLTYGYTF.